This TCR beta chain is from a study of shared clonotypes between healthy human individuals. This clone was detected only a few times. The naive CD8 population came from CD45RO-negative cells selected for CCR7, without terminally differentiated effector memory CD45RA+ cells. Assay execution proceeded at the deep level. Clones were read by immunoSEQ multiplex PCR, and TCRdb kept only the in-frame ones, dropping some. Here the sample spans about 2 million clones, about 95% being singletons. CDR3 length equals 11 residues. Germline values: CDR1 ENHRY, CDR2 SYGVKD. The germline V and J ends were trimmed by 10 bases and 5 bases, with 11 bases remaining between them.

The receptor comes from a man in his late teens or twenties in good health. The sequenced sample was naive CD8+ T cells sorted from blood. The V call is TRBV10-3, the J call TRBJ1-2; D remains ambiguous. The CDR3 loop is CATRTEYGYTF. CDR3 DNA: TGTGCCACCCGGACTGAATATGGCTACACCTTC.